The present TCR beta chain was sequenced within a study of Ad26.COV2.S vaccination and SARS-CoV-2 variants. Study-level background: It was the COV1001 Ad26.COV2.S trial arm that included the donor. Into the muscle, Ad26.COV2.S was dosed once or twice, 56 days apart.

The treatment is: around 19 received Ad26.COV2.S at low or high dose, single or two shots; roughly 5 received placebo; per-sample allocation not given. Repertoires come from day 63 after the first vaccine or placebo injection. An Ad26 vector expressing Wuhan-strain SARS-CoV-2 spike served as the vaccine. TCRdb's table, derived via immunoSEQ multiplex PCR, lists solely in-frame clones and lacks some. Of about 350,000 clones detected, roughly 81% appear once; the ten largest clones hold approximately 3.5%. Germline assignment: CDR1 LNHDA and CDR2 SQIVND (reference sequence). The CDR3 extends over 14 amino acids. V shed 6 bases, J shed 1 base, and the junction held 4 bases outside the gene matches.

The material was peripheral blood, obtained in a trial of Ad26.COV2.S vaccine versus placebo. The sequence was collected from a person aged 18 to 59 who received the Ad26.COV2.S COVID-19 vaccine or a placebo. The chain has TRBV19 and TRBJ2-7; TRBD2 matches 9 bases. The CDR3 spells CASRRTSESYEQYF. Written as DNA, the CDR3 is TGTGCCAGTAGGAGGACTAGCGAATCCTACGAGCAGTACTTC.